The source of this T cell receptor beta chain is a study of cytomegalovirus exposure and HLA in healthy donors. Findings and limits, study-wide: In a later analysis, 15,000 to 20,000 TCR beta sequences were associated with HLA alleles at 0.05 false discovery rate. Analysis was carried out at a later point, and it linked a missense DCLRE1C variant to TCR beta V- and J-gene trimming.

Points on this clone: Its matching antigen is unknown.

The PCR employed 60 Vbeta primers together with 13 Jbeta primers. Using immunoSEQ multiplex PCR, the repertoire was profiled, and TCRdb retains in-frame clones only, with some absent. The data show 150,000 to 200,000 clones, around 86% seen once. The CDR3 has 18 amino acids. The germline gives CDR1 SGHRS, CDR2 YFSETQ. The TCR comes from a woman aged 18 to 35 in good health and CMV-seronegative. The chain employs TRBV5-1 and TRBJ2-5; 12 nucleotides align to TRBD2. The end of the DNA is better explained by TRBJ2-7, so the J call may be wrong. The sample taken for sequencing was PBMCs. CDR3 region: CASSLGLAGGPSSYEQYF. Here the CDR3 DNA reads TGCGCCAGCAGCTTGGGGCTAGCGGGGGGGCCCAGCTCCTACGAGCAGTACTTC.